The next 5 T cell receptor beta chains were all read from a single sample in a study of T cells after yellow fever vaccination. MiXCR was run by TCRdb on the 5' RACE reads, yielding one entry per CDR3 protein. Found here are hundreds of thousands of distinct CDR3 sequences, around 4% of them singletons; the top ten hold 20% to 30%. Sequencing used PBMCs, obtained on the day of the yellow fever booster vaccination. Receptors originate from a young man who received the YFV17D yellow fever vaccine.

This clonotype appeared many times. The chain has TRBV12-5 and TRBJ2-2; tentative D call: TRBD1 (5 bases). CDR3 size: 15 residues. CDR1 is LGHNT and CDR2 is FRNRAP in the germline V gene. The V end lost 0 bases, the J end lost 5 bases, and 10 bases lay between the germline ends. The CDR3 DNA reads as TGTGCTAGTGGTTTGGTACTGCAGGGTACCGGGGAGCTGTTTTTT. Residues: CASGLVLQGTGELFF.

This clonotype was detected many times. CDR3 region: CASSLGRGGNEQFF. The CDR3 DNA reads as TGCGCCAGCAGCTTGGGACGGGGAGGTAATGAGCAGTTCTTC. The gene calls are TRBV5-1 and TRBJ2-1; D is possibly TRBD2 (6 bases). CDR3 length: 14 residues. Germline values: CDR1 SGHRS, CDR2 YFSETQ. V was cut by 0 bases and J by 7 bases, with 11 bases left in between. Complete variable domain (other parts from reference TRBV5-1 and TRBJ2-1): KAGVTQTPRYLIKTRGQQVTLSCSPISGHRSVSWYQQTPGQGLQFLFEYFSETQRNKGNFPGRFSGRQFSNSRSEMNVSTLELGDSALYLCASSLGRGGNEQFFGPGTRLTVL.

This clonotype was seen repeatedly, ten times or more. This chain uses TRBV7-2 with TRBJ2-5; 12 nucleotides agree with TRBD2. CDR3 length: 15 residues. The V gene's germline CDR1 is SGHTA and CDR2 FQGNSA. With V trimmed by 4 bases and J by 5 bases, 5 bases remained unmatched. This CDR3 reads CASSWTSGVGETQYF. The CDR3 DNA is TGTGCCAGCAGCTGGACTAGCGGGGTGGGGGAGACCCAGTACTTC.

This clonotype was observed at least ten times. CDR3 sequence: CASSGTGLRSYGYTF. As DNA, the CDR3 is TGCGCCAGCAGCGGGACAGGGCTTCGCTCCTATGGCTACACCTTC. The chain links TRBV5-1 to TRBJ1-2; 9 bases are a match to TRBD1. Germline lookup yields CDR1 SGHRS and CDR2 YFSETQ. The CDR3 sequence is 15 residues long. Germline trimming cut 4 bases from V and 4 bases from J; bases unmatched to any gene: 8.

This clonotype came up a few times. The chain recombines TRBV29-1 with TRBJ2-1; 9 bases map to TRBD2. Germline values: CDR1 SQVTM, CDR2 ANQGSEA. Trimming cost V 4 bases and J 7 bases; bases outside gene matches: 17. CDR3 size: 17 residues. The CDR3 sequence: CSVVGSGGKKGPNEQFF. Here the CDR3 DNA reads TGCAGCGTTGTAGGTAGCGGGGGCAAAAAAGGTCCTAATGAGCAGTTCTTC.